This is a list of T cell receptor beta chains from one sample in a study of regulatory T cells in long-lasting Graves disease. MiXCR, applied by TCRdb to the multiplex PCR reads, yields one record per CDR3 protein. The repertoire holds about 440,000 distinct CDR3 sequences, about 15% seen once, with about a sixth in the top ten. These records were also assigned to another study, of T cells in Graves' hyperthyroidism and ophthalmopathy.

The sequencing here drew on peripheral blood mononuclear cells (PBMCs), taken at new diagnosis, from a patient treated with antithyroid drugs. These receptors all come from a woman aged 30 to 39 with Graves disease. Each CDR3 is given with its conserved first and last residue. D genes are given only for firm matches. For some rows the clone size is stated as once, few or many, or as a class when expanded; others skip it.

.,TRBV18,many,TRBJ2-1,CASSDRPAYNEQFF,TGTGCCAGCTCAGACAGGCCGGCCTACAATGAGCAGTTCTTC
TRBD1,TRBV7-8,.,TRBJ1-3,CASSLDRRVTGGNSGNTIYF,TGTGCCAGCAGCTTAGATCGACGTGTGACAGGGGGGAACTCTGGAAACACCATATATTTT
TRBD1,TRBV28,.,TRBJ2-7,CASRPGQGAPEQYF,TGTGCCAGCAGACCGGGACAGGGAGCCCCAGAGCAGTACTTC
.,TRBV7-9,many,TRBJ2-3,CASSFSPFGLGARDTQYF,TGTGCCAGCAGCTTTTCTCCATTTGGCCTTGGGGCACGGGATACGCAGTATTTT
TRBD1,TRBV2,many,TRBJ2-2,CASSVGQGNTGELFF,TGTGCCAGCAGTGTGGGACAGGGGAACACCGGGGAGCTGTTTTTT
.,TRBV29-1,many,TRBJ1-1,CSVVPSTEAFF,TGCAGCGTTGTACCCAGCACTGAAGCTTTCTTT
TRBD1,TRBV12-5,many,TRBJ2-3,CAPRPKGQGKRTDTQYF,TGTGCTCCAAGGCCCAAGGGACAGGGGAAAAGGACAGATACGCAGTATTTT
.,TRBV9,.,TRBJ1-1,CASSVGSGFANTEAFF,TGTGCCAGCAGCGTAGGATCAGGTTTTGCTAACACTGAAGCTTTCTTT
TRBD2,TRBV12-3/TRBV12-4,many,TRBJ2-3,CASSARTSGSWDTQYF,TGTGCCAGCAGTGCCCGGACTAGCGGGAGTTGGGATACGCAGTATTTT
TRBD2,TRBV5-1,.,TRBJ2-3,CASSLGGFRAGGPDTQYF,TGCGCCAGCAGCTTGGGTGGCTTTCGAGCGGGAGGGCCAGATACGCAGTATTTT
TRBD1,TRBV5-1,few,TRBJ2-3,CASSLGQGGRTDTQYF,TGCGCCAGCAGCTTGGGACAGGGTGGGCGCACAGATACGCAGTATTTT
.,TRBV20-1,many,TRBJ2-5,CSARDAGLRETQYF,TGCAGTGCTAGAGATGCAGGGTTGAGGGAGACCCAGTACTTC
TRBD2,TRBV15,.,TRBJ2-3,CATSRDTLAGVGADTQYF,TGTGCCACCAGCAGAGATACCCTAGCGGGAGTGGGTGCAGATACGCAGTATTTT
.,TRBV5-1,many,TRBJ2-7,CASSLAPNDLTKYEQYF,TGCGCCAGCAGCTTGGCCCCAAACGACTTAACCAAATACGAGCAGTACTTC
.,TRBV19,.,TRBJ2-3,CASMQWQRTDTQYF,TGTGCCAGTATGCAATGGCAGCGCACAGATACGCAGTATTTT
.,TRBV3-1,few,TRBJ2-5,CASSRSRTQRETQYF,TGTGCCAGCAGCCGTTCACGGACCCAGCGGGAGACCCAGTACTTC
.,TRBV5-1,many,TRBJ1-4,CASSPTFRDGEKLFF,TGCGCCAGCAGCCCCACGTTCAGGGATGGCGAAAAACTGTTTTTT
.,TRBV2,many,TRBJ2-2,CASTSEREGELFF,TGTGCCAGCACTTCGGAGAGGGAGGGGGAGCTGTTTTTT
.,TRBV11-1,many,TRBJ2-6,CASSSRGGGANVLTF,TGTGCCAGCAGCTCCAGGGGAGGTGGGGCCAACGTCCTGACTTTC
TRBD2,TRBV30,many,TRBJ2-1,CAWSVAGVFEQFF,TGTGCCTGGAGTGTCGCGGGAGTATTTGAGCAGTTCTTC
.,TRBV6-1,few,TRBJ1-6,CASRTADNSPLHF,TGTGCCAGCAGGACAGCCGATAATTCACCCCTCCACTTT
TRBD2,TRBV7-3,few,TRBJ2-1,CASSPGDGRAHLFYNEQFF,TGTGCCAGCAGCCCAGGAGACGGGAGGGCCCATCTCTTTTACAATGAGCAGTTCTTC
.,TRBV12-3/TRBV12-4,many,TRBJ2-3,CASSLRGGTDTQYF,TGTGCCAGCAGTTTAAGGGGTGGCACAGATACGCAGTATTTT
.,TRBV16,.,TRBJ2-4,CASSQSLGSSGPGEQYF,TGTGCCAGCAGCCAATCTCTTGGTAGTAGCGGCCCGGGGGAGCAGTACTTC
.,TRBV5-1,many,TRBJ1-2,CASSFAATYGYTF,TGCGCCAGCAGCTTTGCAGCCACCTATGGCTACACCTTC
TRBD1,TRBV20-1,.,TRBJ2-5,CSAKAGTGYGETQYF,TGCAGTGCTAAAGCCGGGACAGGCTACGGGGAGACCCAGTACTTC
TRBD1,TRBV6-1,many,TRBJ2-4,CASSEASDRGPDKNIQYF,TGTGCCAGCAGTGAAGCATCTGACAGGGGGCCTGACAAAAACATTCAGTACTTC
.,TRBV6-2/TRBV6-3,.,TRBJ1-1,CASSEHGNTEAFF,TGTGCCAGCAGTGAACATGGGAACACTGAAGCTTTCTTT
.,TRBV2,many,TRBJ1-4,CASGSPLKEKLFF,TGTGCCAGCGGTTCTCCCCTCAAGGAAAAACTGTTTTTT
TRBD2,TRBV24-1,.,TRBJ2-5,CATSPGLAVKETQYF,TGTGCCACCAGTCCCGGACTAGCGGTTAAAGAGACCCAGTACTTC
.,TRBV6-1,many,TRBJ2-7,CASGLGGSSYEQYF,TGTGCCAGCGGCCTTGGGGGGAGCTCCTACGAGCAGTACTTC
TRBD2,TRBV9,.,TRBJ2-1,CASSVVVAGGPAEQFF,TGTGCCAGCAGCGTAGTTGTAGCGGGAGGGCCAGCTGAGCAGTTCTTC
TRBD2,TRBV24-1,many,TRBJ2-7,CATSNPSGTTGEQYF,TGTGCCACCAGCAATCCTAGCGGGACCACGGGGGAGCAGTACTTC
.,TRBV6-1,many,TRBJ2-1,CASSAGDGANEQFF,TGTGCCAGCAGTGCGGGGGATGGGGCCAATGAGCAGTTCTTC
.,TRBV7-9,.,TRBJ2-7,CASSLGSSPMVYEQYF,TGTGCCAGCAGCTTAGGGTCCAGCCCCATGGTCTACGAGCAGTACTTC
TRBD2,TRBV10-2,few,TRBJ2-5,CASSESMLAAGQETQYF,TGCGCCAGCAGTGAGTCGATGCTAGCGGCGGGCCAAGAGACCCAGTACTTC
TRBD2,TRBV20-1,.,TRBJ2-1,CSSKVPGLVYNEQFF,TGCAGTTCCAAAGTCCCGGGACTAGTGTACAATGAGCAGTTCTTC
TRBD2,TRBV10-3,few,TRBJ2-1,CAISDSTRGGRAINEQFF,TGTGCCATCAGTGACTCTACTAGAGGCGGGAGGGCCATCAATGAGCAGTTCTTC
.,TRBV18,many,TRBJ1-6,CASSPRTELRSSPLHF,TGTGCCAGCTCACCCCGGACAGAGCTACGTTCTTCACCCCTCCACTTT
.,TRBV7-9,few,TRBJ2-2,CASSLSPGRITNTGELFF,TGTGCCAGCAGCTTATCACCAGGGAGGATCACAAACACCGGGGAGCTGTTTTTT
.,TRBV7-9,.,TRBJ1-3,CASSEGNLWNTIYF,TGTGCCAGCAGCGAGGGTAACCTCTGGAACACCATATATTTT
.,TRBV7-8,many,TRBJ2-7,CASSLGSQGGLAEQYF,TGTGCCAGCAGCTTAGGTAGCCAGGGGGGGTTAGCCGAGCAGTACTTC
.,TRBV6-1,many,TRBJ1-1,CASTGVGTEAFF,TGTGCCAGCACAGGGGTGGGGACTGAAGCTTTCTTT
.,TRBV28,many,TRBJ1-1,CASSFTRFGMTEAFF,TGTGCCAGCAGTTTTACAAGATTTGGTATGACTGAAGCTTTCTTT
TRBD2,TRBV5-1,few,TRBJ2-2,CASSFAGENTGELFF,TGCGCCAGCAGCTTCGCGGGAGAGAACACCGGGGAGCTGTTTTTT
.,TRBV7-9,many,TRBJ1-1,CASGGLNTEAFF,TGTGCCAGTGGGGGGCTGAACACTGAAGCTTTCTTT
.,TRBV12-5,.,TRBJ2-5,CASGPVGETQYF,TGTGCTAGTGGCCCTGTCGGGGAGACCCAGTACTTC
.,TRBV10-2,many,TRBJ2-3,CASTWTAPTDTQYF,TGCGCCAGCACCTGGACAGCGCCCACAGATACGCAGTATTTT
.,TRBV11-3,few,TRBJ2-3,CASSTLGTFTDTQYF,TGTGCCAGCAGCACGCTGGGGACTTTCACAGATACGCAGTATTTT
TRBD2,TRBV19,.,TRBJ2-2,CASSIYSRGGGELFF,TGTGCCAGTAGTATATATAGCCGCGGGGGCGGGGAGCTGTTTTTT
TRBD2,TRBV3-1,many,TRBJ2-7,CASSQLAGGEQYF,TGTGCCAGCAGCCAACTAGCGGGAGGCGAGCAGTACTTC
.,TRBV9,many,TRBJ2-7,CASSGAGNPSEVQYF,TGTGCCAGCAGCGGGGCCGGGAACCCTAGCGAAGTACAGTACTTC
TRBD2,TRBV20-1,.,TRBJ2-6,CSAEGLAGKMSGANVLTF,TGCAGTGCAGAGGGACTAGCGGGAAAAATGTCTGGGGCCAACGTCCTGACTTTC
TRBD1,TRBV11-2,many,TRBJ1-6,CASGRNPYTGDDNSPLHF,TGTGCCAGCGGACGAAATCCTTATACAGGGGATGATAATTCACCCCTCCACTTT
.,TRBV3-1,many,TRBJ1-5,CASSQAGGQPQHF,TGTGCCAGCAGCCAAGCGGGGGGTCAGCCCCAGCATTTT